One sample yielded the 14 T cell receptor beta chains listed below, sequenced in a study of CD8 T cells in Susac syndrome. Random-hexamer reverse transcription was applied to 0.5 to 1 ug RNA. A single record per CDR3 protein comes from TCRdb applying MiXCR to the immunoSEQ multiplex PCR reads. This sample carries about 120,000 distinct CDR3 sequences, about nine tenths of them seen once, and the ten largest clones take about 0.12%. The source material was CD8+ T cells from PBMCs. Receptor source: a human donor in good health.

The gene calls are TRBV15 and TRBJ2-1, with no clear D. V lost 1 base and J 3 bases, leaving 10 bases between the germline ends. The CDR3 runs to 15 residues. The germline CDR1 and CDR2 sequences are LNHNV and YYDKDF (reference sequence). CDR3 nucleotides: TGTGCCACCAGCAGAGCGGGCGGAAACTACAATGAGCAGTTCTTC. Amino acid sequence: CATSRAGGNYNEQFF.

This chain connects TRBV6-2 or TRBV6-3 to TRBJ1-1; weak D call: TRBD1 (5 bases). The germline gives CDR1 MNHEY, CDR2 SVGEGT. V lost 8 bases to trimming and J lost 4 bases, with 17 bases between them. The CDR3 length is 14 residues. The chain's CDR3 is CASEGRRGTTEAFF. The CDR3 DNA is TGTGCCAGCGAGGGAAGAAGGGGAACCACTGAAGCTTTCTTT.

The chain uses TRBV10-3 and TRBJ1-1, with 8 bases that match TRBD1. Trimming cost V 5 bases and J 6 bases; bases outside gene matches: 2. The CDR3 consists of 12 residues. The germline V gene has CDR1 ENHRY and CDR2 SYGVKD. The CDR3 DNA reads TGTGCCATCAGTTCGGGACAGGCTGAAGCTTTCTTT. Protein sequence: CAISSGQAEAFF.

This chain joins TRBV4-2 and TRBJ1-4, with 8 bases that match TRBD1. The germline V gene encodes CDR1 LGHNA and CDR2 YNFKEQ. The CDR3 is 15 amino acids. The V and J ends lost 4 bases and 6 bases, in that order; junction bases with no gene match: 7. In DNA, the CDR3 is TGTGCCAGCAGCCTTCGACAGGGGCAATATGAAAAACTGTTTTTT. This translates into CASSLRQGQYEKLFF.

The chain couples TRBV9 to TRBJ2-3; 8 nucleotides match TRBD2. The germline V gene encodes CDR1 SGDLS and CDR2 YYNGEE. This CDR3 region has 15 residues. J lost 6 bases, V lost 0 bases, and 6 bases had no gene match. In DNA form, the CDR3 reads TGTGCCAGCAGCGTAGGAGGACTAGCACTGGATACGCAGTATTTT. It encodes CASSVGGLALDTQYF.

The DNA of the CDR3 is TGTGCCAGCAGGGTGACTAGCGGGGTGTCCAATGAGCAGTTCTTC. Amino acids: CASRVTSGVSNEQFF. The chain combines TRBV5-4 with TRBJ2-1, with 11 bases aligning to TRBD2. From germline, CDR1 is SGHNT and CDR2 YYREEE (reference sequence). V was pared by 5 bases and J by 6 bases, with 7 bases of the junction left unmatched. The CDR3 covers 15 residues.

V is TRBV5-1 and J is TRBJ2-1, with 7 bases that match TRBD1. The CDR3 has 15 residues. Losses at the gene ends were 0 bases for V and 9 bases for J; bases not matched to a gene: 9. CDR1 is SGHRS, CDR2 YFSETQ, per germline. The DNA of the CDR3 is TGCGCCAGCAGCTTGGCCTCACAGGGGTTGGTTGAGCAGTTCTTC. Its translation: CASSLASQGLVEQFF.

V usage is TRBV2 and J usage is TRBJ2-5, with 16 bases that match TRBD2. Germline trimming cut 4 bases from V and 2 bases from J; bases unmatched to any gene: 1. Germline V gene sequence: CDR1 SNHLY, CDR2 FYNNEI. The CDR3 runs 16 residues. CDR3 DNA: TGTGCCAGCAGTGTGGGACTAGCGGGAGGGCAAGAGACCCAGTACTTC. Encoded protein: CASSVGLAGGQETQYF.

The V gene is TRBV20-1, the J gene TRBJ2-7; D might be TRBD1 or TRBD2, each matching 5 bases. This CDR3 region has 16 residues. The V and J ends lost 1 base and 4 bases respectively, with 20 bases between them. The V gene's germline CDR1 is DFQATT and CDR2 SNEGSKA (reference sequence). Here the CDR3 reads CSARGAVRGRWYEQYF. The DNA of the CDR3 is TGCAGTGCTAGAGGCGCCGTTAGGGGACGTTGGTACGAGCAGTACTTC.

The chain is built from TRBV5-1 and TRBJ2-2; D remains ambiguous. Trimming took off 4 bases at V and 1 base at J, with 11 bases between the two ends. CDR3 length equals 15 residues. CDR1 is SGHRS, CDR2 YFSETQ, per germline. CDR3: CASSPPPENTGELFF. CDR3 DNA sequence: TGCGCCAGCAGCCCGCCGCCGGAGAACACCGGGGAGCTGTTTTTT.

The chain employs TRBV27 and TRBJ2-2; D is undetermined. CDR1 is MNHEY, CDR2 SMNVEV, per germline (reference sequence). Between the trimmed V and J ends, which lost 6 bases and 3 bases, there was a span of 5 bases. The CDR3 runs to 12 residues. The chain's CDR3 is CASRVDTGELFF. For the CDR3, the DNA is TGTGCCAGCAGGGTGGACACCGGGGAGCTGTTTTTT.

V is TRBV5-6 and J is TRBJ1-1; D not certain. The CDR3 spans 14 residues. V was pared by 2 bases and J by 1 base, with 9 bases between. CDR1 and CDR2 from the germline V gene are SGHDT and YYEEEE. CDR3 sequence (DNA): TGTGCCAGCAGCTTAATGCTTCCGAACACTGAAGCTTTCTTT. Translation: CASSLMLPNTEAFF.

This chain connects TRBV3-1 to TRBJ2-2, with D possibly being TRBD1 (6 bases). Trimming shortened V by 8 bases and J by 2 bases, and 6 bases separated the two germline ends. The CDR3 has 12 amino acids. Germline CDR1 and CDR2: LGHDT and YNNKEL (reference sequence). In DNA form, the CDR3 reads TGTGCCAGCGGGACAAACACCGGGGAGCTGTTTTTT. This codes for CASGTNTGELFF.

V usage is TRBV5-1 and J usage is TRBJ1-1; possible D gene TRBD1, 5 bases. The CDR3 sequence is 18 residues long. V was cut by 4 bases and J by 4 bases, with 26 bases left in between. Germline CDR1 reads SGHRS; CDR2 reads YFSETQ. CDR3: CASSPRLTTDSRGTEAFF. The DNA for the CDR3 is TGCGCCAGCAGCCCCCGCCTAACGACAGACTCGAGGGGCACTGAAGCTTTCTTT. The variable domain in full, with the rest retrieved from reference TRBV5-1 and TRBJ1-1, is KAGVTQTPRYLIKTRGQQVTLSCSPISGHRSVSWYQQTPGQGLQFLFEYFSETQRNKGNFPGRFSGRQFSNSRSEMNVSTLELGDSALYLCASSPRLTTDSRGTEAFFGQGTRLTVV.